The 2 T cell receptor beta chains reported below all come from one sample, sequenced in a study of glioma-infiltrating T cells after dendritic cell vaccination. Indicated time point: after dendritic cell vaccination, including at tumor progression/relapse. Assay used: immunoSEQ multiplex PCR; TCRdb lists only in-frame clones, some missing. Of tens of thousands of clones listed, around 85% are singletons. Sequenced material: blood, taken after dendritic cell vaccination. The receptors originated from a human donor with glioblastoma.

Concerning this clone: Different DNA sequences within this sample yield the same CDR3. The V call is TRBV5-4, the J call TRBJ1-2, with 9 bases fitting TRBD1. Germline V gene lookup returns CDR1 SGHNT and CDR2 YYREEE (reference sequence). Unmatched junction bases numbered 4, after V lost 5 bases and J lost 5 bases. The CDR3 loop spans 13 amino acids. The CDR3 loop is CASSYDRGYGYTF. In nucleotides, the CDR3 is TGTGCCAGCAGTTATGACAGGGGGTATGGCTACACCTTC.

This sequence joins TRBV7-7 and TRBJ2-7; 12 nucleotides match TRBD1. Per the germline V gene, CDR1 is SSHAT and CDR2 is FNYEAQ (reference sequence). V shed 5 bases and J 4 bases; nucleotides not matched to a gene: 3. The CDR3 runs to 14 residues. The CDR3 DNA reads TGTGCCAGCAGCCCGGGACAGGGGGCGTACGAGCAGTACTTC. Encoded protein: CASSPGQGAYEQYF.